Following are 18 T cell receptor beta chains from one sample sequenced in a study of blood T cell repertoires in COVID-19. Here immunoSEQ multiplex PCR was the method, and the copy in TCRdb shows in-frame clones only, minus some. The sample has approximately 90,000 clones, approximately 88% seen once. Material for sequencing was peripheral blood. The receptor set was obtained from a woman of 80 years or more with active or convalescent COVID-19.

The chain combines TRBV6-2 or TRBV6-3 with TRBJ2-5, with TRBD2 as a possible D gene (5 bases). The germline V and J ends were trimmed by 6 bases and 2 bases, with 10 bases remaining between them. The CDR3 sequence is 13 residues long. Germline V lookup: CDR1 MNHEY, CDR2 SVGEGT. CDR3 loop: CASSSLGQETQYF. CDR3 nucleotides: TGTGCCAGCAGCTCACTAGGGCAAGAGACCCAGTACTTC.

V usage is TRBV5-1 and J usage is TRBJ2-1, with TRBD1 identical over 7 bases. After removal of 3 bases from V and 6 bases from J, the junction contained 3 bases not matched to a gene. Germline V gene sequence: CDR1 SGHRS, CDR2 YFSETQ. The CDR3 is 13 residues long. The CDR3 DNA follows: TGCGCCAGCAGCTCTGACAGGGTCAATGAGCAGTTCTTC. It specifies CASSSDRVNEQFF.

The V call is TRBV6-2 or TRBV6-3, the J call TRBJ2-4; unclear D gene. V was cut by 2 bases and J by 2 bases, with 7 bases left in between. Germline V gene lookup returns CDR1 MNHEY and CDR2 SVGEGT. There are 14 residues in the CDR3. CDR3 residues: CASSYAGSKNIQYF. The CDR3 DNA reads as TGTGCCAGCAGTTACGCAGGATCCAAAAACATTCAGTACTTC.

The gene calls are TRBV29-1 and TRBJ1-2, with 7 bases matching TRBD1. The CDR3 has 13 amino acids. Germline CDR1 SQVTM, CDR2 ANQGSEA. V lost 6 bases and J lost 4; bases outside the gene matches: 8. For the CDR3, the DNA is TGCAGCGTGGCGACAGGGTTGATCTATGGCTACACCTTC. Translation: CSVATGLIYGYTF. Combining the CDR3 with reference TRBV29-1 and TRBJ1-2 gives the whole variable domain SAVISQKPSRDICQRGTSLTIQCQVDSQVTMMFWYRQQPGQSLTLIATANQGSEATYESGFVIDKFPISRPNLTFSTLTVSNMSPEDSSIYLCSVATGLIYGYTFGSGTRLTVV.

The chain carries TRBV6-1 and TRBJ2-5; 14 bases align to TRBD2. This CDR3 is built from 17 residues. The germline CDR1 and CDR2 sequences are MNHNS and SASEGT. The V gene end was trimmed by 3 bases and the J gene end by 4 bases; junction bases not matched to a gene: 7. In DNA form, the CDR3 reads TGTGCCAGCAGTGAGCTGGGACTAGCGGGAGATGGAGAGACCCAGTACTTC. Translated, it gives CASSELGLAGDGETQYF.

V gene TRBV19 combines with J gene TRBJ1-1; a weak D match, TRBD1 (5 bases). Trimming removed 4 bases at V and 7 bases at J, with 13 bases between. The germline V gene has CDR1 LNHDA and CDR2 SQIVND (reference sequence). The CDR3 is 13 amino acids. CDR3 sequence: CASSTRVADEAFF. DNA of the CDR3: TGTGCCAGTAGTACCAGGGTAGCCGATGAAGCTTTCTTT.

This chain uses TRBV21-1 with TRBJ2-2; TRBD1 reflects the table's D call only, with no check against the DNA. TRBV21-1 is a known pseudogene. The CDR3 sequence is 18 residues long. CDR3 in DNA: TGTGCCAGCATCCACACAATCACCGGGACAGGGTACACCGGGGAGCTGTTTTTT. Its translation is CASIHTITGTGYTGELFF.

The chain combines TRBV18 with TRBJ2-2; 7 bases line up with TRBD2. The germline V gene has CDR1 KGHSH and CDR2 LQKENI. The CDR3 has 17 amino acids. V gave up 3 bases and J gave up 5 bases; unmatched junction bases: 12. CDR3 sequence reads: CASSPRDYLLGTGELFF. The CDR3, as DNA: TGTGCCAGCTCACCTCGGGACTACCTTTTGGGAACCGGGGAGCTGTTTTTT.

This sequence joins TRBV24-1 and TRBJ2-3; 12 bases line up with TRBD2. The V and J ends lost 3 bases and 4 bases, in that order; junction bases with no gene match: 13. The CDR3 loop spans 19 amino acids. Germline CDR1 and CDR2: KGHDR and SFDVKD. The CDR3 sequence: CATSDRGVTSGSGPDTQYF. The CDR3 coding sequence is TGTGCCACCAGTGATCGGGGGGTGACTAGCGGGAGTGGACCAGATACGCAGTATTTT.

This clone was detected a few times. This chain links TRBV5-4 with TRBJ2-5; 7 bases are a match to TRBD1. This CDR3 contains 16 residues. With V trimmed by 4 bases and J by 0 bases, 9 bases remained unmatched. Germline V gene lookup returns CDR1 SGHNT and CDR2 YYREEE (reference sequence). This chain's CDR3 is CASSQGQSNHQETQYF. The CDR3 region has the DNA TGTGCCAGCAGCCAGGGACAGAGCAACCACCAAGAGACCCAGTACTTC.

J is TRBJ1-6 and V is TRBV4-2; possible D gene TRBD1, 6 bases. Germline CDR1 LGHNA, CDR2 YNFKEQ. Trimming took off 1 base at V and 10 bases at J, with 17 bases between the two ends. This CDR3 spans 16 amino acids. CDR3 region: CASSQAKQGGNSPLHF. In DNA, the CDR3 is TGTGCCAGCAGCCAAGCAAAACAGGGTGGTAACTCACCCCTCCACTTT.

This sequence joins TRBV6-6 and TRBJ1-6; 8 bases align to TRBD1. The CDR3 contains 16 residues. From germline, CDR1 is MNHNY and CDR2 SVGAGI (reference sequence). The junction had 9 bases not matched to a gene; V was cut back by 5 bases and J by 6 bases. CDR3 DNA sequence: TGTGCCAGCAGTCCACAGGACAGGGAGATTAATTCACCCCTCCACTTT. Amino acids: CASSPQDREINSPLHF.

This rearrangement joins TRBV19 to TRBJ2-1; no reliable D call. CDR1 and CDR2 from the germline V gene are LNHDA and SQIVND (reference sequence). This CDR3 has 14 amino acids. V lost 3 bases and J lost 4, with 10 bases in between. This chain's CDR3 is CASSMGPLYNEQFF. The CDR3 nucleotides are TGTGCCAGTAGTATGGGCCCCTTGTACAATGAGCAGTTCTTC.

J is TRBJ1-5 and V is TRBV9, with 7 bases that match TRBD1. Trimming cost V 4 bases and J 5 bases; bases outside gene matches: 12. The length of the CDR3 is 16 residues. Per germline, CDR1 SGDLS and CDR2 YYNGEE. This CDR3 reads CASSHGAGTADQPQHF. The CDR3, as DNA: TGTGCCAGCAGCCACGGGGCCGGGACAGCTGATCAGCCCCAGCATTTT. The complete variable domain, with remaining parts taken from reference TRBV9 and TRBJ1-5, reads DSGVTQTPKHLITATGQRVTLRCSPRSGDLSVYWYQQSLDQGLQFLIQYYNGEERAKGNILERFSAQQFPDLHSELNLSSLELGDSALYFCASSHGAGTADQPQHFGDGTRLSIL.

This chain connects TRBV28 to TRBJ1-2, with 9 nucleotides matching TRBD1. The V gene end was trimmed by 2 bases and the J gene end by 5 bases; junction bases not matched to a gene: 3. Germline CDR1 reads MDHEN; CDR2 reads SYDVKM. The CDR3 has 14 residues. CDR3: CASSLTGQGYGYTF. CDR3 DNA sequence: TGTGCCAGCAGTTTAACGGGACAGGGATATGGCTACACCTTC.

The CDR3 is CASSGTPGGVGELFF. CDR3 DNA: TGTGCCAGCAGTGGAACGCCCGGGGGGGTCGGGGAGCTGTTTTTT. This chain uses TRBV2 with TRBJ2-2; 8 bases agree with TRBD2. V was clipped by 4 bases and J by 7 bases; unmatched bases: 8. This CDR3 is built from 15 residues. Germline V gene lookup returns CDR1 SNHLY and CDR2 FYNNEI.

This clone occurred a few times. The CDR3 coding sequence is TGTGCCAGCAGTTGGACATACAATGAGCAGTTCTTC. Translating gives CASSWTYNEQFF. The chain recombines TRBV6-2 or TRBV6-3 with TRBJ2-1; maybe TRBD1 (5 bases). The CDR3 runs 12 residues. With 4 bases removed from V and 4 bases from J, the gap between germline ends came to 5 bases. Per the germline V gene, CDR1 is MNHEY and CDR2 is SVGEGT.

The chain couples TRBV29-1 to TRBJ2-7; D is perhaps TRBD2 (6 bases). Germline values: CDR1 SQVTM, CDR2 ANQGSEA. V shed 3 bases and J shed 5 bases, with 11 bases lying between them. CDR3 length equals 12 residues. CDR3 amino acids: CSVERGGNEQYF. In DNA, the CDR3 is TGCAGCGTTGAGAGGGGCGGGAACGAGCAGTACTTC.